Sequencing of this TCR beta chain was carried out in a study of early T cells in non-severe SARS-CoV-2 infection. Turning to the study itself: Sequenced bulk RNA came from whole blood that was unsorted, and chains were unpaired.

Points from the study as a whole: The VDJdb matching leaned toward anti-spike CD8 responses and overlooked private and CD4 specificities.

Each cDNA molecule carried a unique molecular identifier. TCRdb independently ran MiXCR on the 5' RACE reads; one entry per CDR3 protein. The sample contains tens of thousands of distinct CDR3 sequences, about 6% of which appear only once. This clonotype was recorded at least ten times. Its antigen is unidentified. V was pared by 5 bases and J by 0 bases, with 10 bases between. Germline V gene sequence: CDR1 SGHTA, CDR2 FQGNSA. The CDR3 spans 14 residues. The receptor was derived from an adult who was a healthcare worker with PCR-confirmed SARS-CoV-2 infection or an uninfected control (not recorded which). V usage is TRBV7-2 and J usage is TRBJ1-1; D remains ambiguous. Specimen: whole blood. The CDR3 here is CASSIPTLNTEAFF. CDR3 sequence (DNA): TGTGCCAGCAGCATACCGACACTGAACACTGAAGCTTTCTTT.